This passage covers 28 T cell receptor beta chains from one sample sequenced in a study of PD-L1 blockade in urothelial cancer (dated by TCRdb to the late 2010s). Interpreted using the paper, the time point label stands for: pretreatment peripheral blood. The protocol used for the library was the immunoSEQ multiplex PCR assay. TCRdb provides this immuneACCESS table in a form limited to in-frame rearrangements. Some clones are lacking; in checked studies, under half of them reflect an unresolved V gene, and why the rest are absent is not known. This sample is represented by around 130,000 clones; roughly 80% of them were singletons. The ten biggest clones cover 3.2% of the sample. Sample: PBMCs, taken around atezolizumab (anti-PD-L1) treatment. These receptor sequences come from a man between 45 and 60 years old with urothelial cancer.

The V and J genes are TRBV28 and TRBJ2-7; TRBD1 agrees at 9 bases. From germline, CDR1 is MDHEN and CDR2 SYDVKM. The CDR3 sequence is 14 residues long. V gave up 2 bases and J gave up 4 bases; unmatched junction bases: 3. DNA for the CDR3: TGTGCCAGCAGTTTAGGACAGGGGAGGTACGAGCAGTACTTC. Protein sequence: CASSLGQGRYEQYF.

The rearrangement joins TRBV19 to TRBJ1-6; 9 bases map to TRBD1. The CDR3 loop spans 16 amino acids. From germline, CDR1 is LNHDA and CDR2 SQIVND (reference sequence). With V trimmed by 7 bases and J by 4 bases, 8 bases remained unmatched. The CDR3 nucleotides are TGTGCCAGTACCCCTTCCGGGACAGGGTATAATTCACCCCTCCACTTT. It yields the protein CASTPSGTGYNSPLHF.

The J gene is TRBJ2-5, the V gene TRBV4-2; TRBD1 might be the D (6 bases). The length of the CDR3 is 15 residues. Trimming pared 0 bases from V and 2 bases from J, leaving 10 bases between. CDR1 is LGHNA and CDR2 is YNFKEQ in the germline V gene. The DNA of the CDR3 is TGTGCCAGCAGCCAAGAAAGGCAGGGGCAAGAGACCCAGTACTTC. Its protein product is CASSQERQGQETQYF.

The chain carries TRBV5-1 and TRBJ2-2; 12 bases align to TRBD2. This CDR3 spans 17 amino acids. CDR1 is SGHRS and CDR2 is YFSETQ in the germline V gene. J gave up 5 bases and V 1 base, and 6 bases lay outside the gene matches. The CDR3 DNA follows: TGCGCCAGCAGCTTGTTGACTAGCGGGAGTAATACCGGGGAGCTGTTTTTT. It translates to CASSLLTSGSNTGELFF.

V and J are TRBV30 and TRBJ1-2; no definite D call. CDR1 and CDR2 (germline): GTSNPN, SVGIG (reference sequence). This CDR3 comprises 14 residues. The ends were cut back, 0 bases at V and 5 bases at J, with 13 bases in the middle. CDR3 nucleotide sequence: TGTGCCTGGAGTGTAGGAGGCGGACCTTATGGCTACACCTTC. As protein: CAWSVGGGPYGYTF.

J is TRBJ1-5 and V is TRBV19; D is unresolved. The length of the CDR3 is 15 residues. Germline CDR1 reads LNHDA; CDR2 reads SQIVND (reference sequence). With 3 bases removed from V and 2 bases from J, the gap between germline ends came to 11 bases. CDR3 DNA: TGTGCCAGTAGTATCATGCTAGTCCGCAATCAGCCCCAGCATTTT. Its protein product is CASSIMLVRNQPQHF.

The chain employs TRBV30 and TRBJ2-7; TRBD2 matches at 9 bases. CDR3 length: 16 residues. Looked up from germline, CDR1 is GTSNPN and CDR2 is SVGIG (reference sequence). V was pared by 0 bases and J by 2 bases, with 8 bases of the junction left unmatched. CDR3 residues: CAWSVAGTSRTYEQYF. CDR3 in DNA: TGTGCCTGGAGTGTGGCAGGGACTAGCAGAACCTACGAGCAGTACTTC. The variable domain in full, completed from reference TRBV30 and TRBJ2-7, reads SQTIHQWPATLVQPVGSPLSLECTVEGTSNPNLYWYRQAAGRGLQLLFYSVGIGQISSEVPQNLSASRPQDRQFILSSKKLLLSDSGFYLCAWSVAGTSRTYEQYFGPGTRLTVT.

The chain has TRBV11-2 and TRBJ2-7; the D gene is possibly TRBD1 (6 bases). Germline values: CDR1 SGHAT, CDR2 FQNNGV. The CDR3 extends over 15 amino acids. V was shortened by 1 base and J by 6 bases, with 16 bases between the two germline ends. CDR3 DNA: TGTGCCAGCAGCTTAGTTCGCACAGGGCCGGGCGAGCAGTACTTC. Its translation is CASSLVRTGPGEQYF.

V and J are TRBV4-2 and TRBJ1-6; tentatively, D is TRBD1 (5 bases). Germline V CDR1 and CDR2: LGHNA, YNFKEQ. CDR3 length: 18 amino acids. The V gene lost 0 bases and the J gene lost 7 bases, with 19 bases spanning the gap. The CDR3 coding sequence is TGTGCCAGCAGCCAAGATTTGGACAACCGGGGGGTGAATTCACCCCTCCACTTT. Amino acids: CASSQDLDNRGVNSPLHF.

This chain joins TRBV6-5 and TRBJ1-6, with D hard to call. There are 14 residues in the CDR3. Germline lookup yields CDR1 MNHEY and CDR2 SVGAGI. Trimming cost V 2 bases and J 6 bases, with 8 bases left between them. CDR3 DNA sequence: TGTGCCAGCAGTTACCGGGAGAGTAATTCACCCCTCCACTTT. This sequence encodes CASSYRESNSPLHF.

The J gene is TRBJ2-3, the V gene TRBV30; the match to TRBD2 covers 8 bases. V was clipped by 7 bases and J by 3 bases; unmatched bases: 12. From germline, CDR1 is GTSNPN and CDR2 SVGIG (reference sequence). The CDR3 has 15 residues. The CDR3 here is CAYTMGSGRTDTQYF. CDR3 DNA: TGTGCCTACACGATGGGAAGCGGGAGAACAGATACGCAGTATTTT.

The genes are TRBV5-5 and TRBJ1-1; the D is unclear. Germline CDR1 reads SGHKS; CDR2 reads YYEKEE (reference sequence). CDR3 length equals 14 residues. V was trimmed by 2 bases and J by 1 base, leaving 9 bases between them. This CDR3 is CASSFQVRNTEAFF. In DNA, the CDR3 is TGTGCCAGCAGCTTCCAAGTCAGGAACACTGAAGCTTTCTTT.

The rearrangement links TRBV6-1 to TRBJ1-6, with 7 positions matching TRBD1. The length of the CDR3 is 14 residues. CDR1 and CDR2 (germline): MNHNS, SASEGT. V lost 6 bases and J lost 5; bases outside the gene matches: 4. In DNA form, the CDR3 reads TGTGCCAGCAGCCCTGACAGGGATAATTCACCCCTCCACTTT. It specifies CASSPDRDNSPLHF.

This clone appeared many times. CDR3 nucleotide sequence: TGCGCCAGCAGCTTTGACAGGGGGCCCAATGAGCAGTTCTTC. Residues: CASSFDRGPNEQFF. The rearrangement joins TRBV5-1 to TRBJ2-1; TRBD1 aligns across 10 bases. Germline V gene lookup returns CDR1 SGHRS and CDR2 YFSETQ. CDR3 size: 14 residues. V was clipped by 2 bases and J by 6 bases; unmatched bases: 2.

The chain employs TRBV28 and TRBJ1-3; D ambiguous. Germline lookup yields CDR1 MDHEN and CDR2 SYDVKM. This CDR3 is 18 amino acids long. Trimming took 6 bases from V and 0 from J, leaving 21 bases between them. The CDR3: CASSSFGGAVNSGNTIYF. The CDR3 coding sequence is TGTGCCAGCAGCTCGTTCGGAGGCGCAGTCAACTCTGGAAACACCATATATTTT.

The chain uses TRBV13 and TRBJ2-1; TRBD2 might be the D (6 bases). Germline V gene lookup returns CDR1 PRHDT and CDR2 FYEKMQ (reference sequence). The CDR3 contains 13 residues. Trimming left V 6 bases short and J 10 bases short, with 16 bases between. CDR3: CASRSAGTGEQFF. The CDR3 coding sequence is TGTGCCAGCAGGTCCGCGGGGACGGGGGAGCAGTTCTTC.

This sequence joins TRBV10-1 and TRBJ1-3; possible D gene TRBD1, 6 bases. V lost 2 bases, J lost 0 bases, and 11 bases lay in between. Germline CDR1 reads WNHNN; CDR2 reads SYGVQD (reference sequence). The CDR3 extends over 16 amino acids. Written as DNA, the CDR3 is TGCGCCAGCAGTGAGGGACAGCCAAGCTCTGGAAACACCATATATTTT. Its protein product is CASSEGQPSSGNTIYF.

V usage is TRBV28 and J usage is TRBJ2-7; 9 bases align to TRBD1. Looked up from germline, CDR1 is MDHEN and CDR2 is SYDVKM. The CDR3 has 15 amino acids. The trim removed 3 bases at V and 4 bases at J, leaving 7 bases unmatched. CDR3 protein: CASSLWDRERYEQYF. CDR3 DNA: TGTGCCAGCAGTTTGTGGGACAGGGAGAGGTACGAGCAGTACTTC.

The V gene is TRBV2, the J gene TRBJ1-4, with D unclear. Germline V lookup: CDR1 SNHLY, CDR2 FYNNEI. V lost 3 bases to trimming and J lost 8 bases, with 10 bases between them. The CDR3 runs to 13 residues. CDR3 residues: CASSDGVFEKLFF. The CDR3 DNA reads TGTGCCAGCAGTGATGGAGTTTTCGAAAAACTGTTTTTT.

CDR3 nucleotides: TGTGCCATCAGTGGCGCCGCGGGGGCGAGCTATGGCTACACCTTC. This sequence encodes CAISGAAGASYGYTF. The rearrangement joins TRBV10-3 to TRBJ1-2; maybe TRBD1 (6 bases). Germline lookup yields CDR1 ENHRY and CDR2 SYGVKD. The CDR3 runs to 15 residues. Trimming removed 4 bases at V and 4 bases at J, with 16 bases between.

In its sample, this clone was seen once. The chain recombines TRBV30 with TRBJ1-3; D is uncertain. Germline V gives CDR1 GTSNPN, CDR2 SVGIG (reference sequence). Trimming shortened V by 2 bases and J by 4 bases, and 15 bases separated the two germline ends. This CDR3 comprises 15 residues. CDR3 region: CAWSRPDMFGNTIYF. In nucleotides, the CDR3 is TGTGCCTGGAGTCGGCCCGACATGTTCGGAAACACCATATATTTT.

Points on this clone: The germline gene is not matched at one end of the junction; a read error may be the cause. CDR3 DNA sequence: TGTGTCAGCACAGGTGGCAATCAGCCCCAGCATTTT. Protein: CVSTGGNQPQHF. V usage is TRBV28 and J usage is TRBJ1-5; D perhaps matches TRBD1 (5 bases). Germline CDR1 reads MDHEN; CDR2 reads SYDVKM. The CDR3 length is 12 residues.

This chain uses TRBV9 with TRBJ2-2; D might be TRBD2 (5 bases). Between the trimmed V and J ends, which lost 4 bases and 5 bases, there was a span of 12 bases. The germline V gene has CDR1 SGDLS and CDR2 YYNGEE. This CDR3 has 14 residues. The CDR3 sequence is CASSSTLATGELFF. DNA of the CDR3: TGTGCCAGCAGCTCGACCCTAGCAACCGGGGAGCTGTTTTTT.

The J gene is TRBJ2-2, the V gene TRBV29-1, with D possibly being TRBD1 (5 bases). V dropped 0 bases and J dropped 1 base, with 9 bases sitting between them. The CDR3 covers 15 residues. The germline V gene has CDR1 SQVTM and CDR2 ANQGSEA. The chain's CDR3 is CSVEDRGVNTGELFF. DNA for the CDR3: TGCAGCGTTGAAGATAGGGGTGTGAACACCGGGGAGCTGTTTTTT.

The J gene is TRBJ1-2, the V gene TRBV5-1, with a weak D call TRBD1 (6 bases). Deletions cut 2 bases from V and 7 bases from J, with 18 bases between. Germline CDR1 reads SGHRS; CDR2 reads YFSETQ. This CDR3 contains 15 residues. Here the CDR3 reads CASSLSGVGGGGYTF. The CDR3 bases are TGCGCCAGCAGCTTATCAGGGGTTGGAGGAGGTGGCTACACCTTC.

This clone has just one count. J is TRBJ1-1 and V is TRBV19, with 7 bases fitting TRBD1. V lost 5 bases, J lost 4 bases, and 4 bases stayed unmatched. Germline values: CDR1 LNHDA, CDR2 SQIVND (reference sequence). CDR3 length equals 13 residues. The CDR3 region has the DNA TGTGCCAGTAGTCCCCGGACAGGCACTGAAGCTTTCTTT. It specifies CASSPRTGTEAFF.

The V and J genes are TRBV28 and TRBJ2-3; 8 nucleotides agree with TRBD1. The CDR3 is 16 amino acids. CDR1 is MDHEN and CDR2 is SYDVKM in the germline V gene. Trimming at V came to 4 bases and at J to 3 bases, leaving 9 bases not matched to a gene. CDR3: CASSSPGTGLTDTQYF. As DNA, the CDR3 is TGTGCCAGCAGTTCTCCCGGGACAGGACTTACAGATACGCAGTATTTT.

This chain connects TRBV5-4 to TRBJ1-2; the D is unclear. V dropped 0 bases and J dropped 8 bases, with 17 bases sitting between them. Germline lookup yields CDR1 SGHNT and CDR2 YYREEE (reference sequence). The CDR3 loop spans 15 amino acids. In nucleotides, the CDR3 is TGTGCCAGCAGCTTGGCCGACGTGGGCCGCCGGGGCTACACCTTC. Its translation is CASSLADVGRRGYTF. Based on the CDR3 plus reference TRBV5-4 and TRBJ1-2, the full variable domain is ETGVTQSPTHLIKTRGQQVTLRCSSQSGHNTVSWYQQALGQGPQFIFQYYREEENGRGNFPPRFSGLQFPNYSSELNVNALELDDSALYLCASSLADVGRRGYTFGSGTRLTVV.